The entry below gives a single T cell receptor beta chain sequence along with its context. This CDR3 comprises 12 residues. Deletions cut 2 bases from V and 6 bases from J, with 8 bases between. Per germline, CDR1 GTSNPN and CDR2 SVGIG (reference sequence). Libraries were prepared by immunoSEQ multiplex PCR; TCRdb keeps only in-frame clonotypes and omits some of them. The data hold tens of thousands of clones, with 90% observed a single time. This entry comes from a study of T cells after somatic rescue of genetic block. The sequence came from a young woman. This chain joins TRBV30 and TRBJ1-5, with D possibly matching TRBD1 (5 bases). Sequencing used peripheral blood mononuclear cells (PBMCs). CDR3 coding DNA: TGTGCCTGGAGTCCAGGGAGTCAGCCCCAGCATTTT. This gives the protein CAWSPGSQPQHF.